This record looks at one T cell receptor beta chain sequence and its context. This clone was picked up a small number of times. The clone's antigen remains unknown. Base qualities are not recorded, but no much larger clone differs from it by a single base. From cysteine to phenylalanine, the CDR3 is 13 amino acids long. Left in the record is the CDR3 DNA by itself, 39 bases read in frame from the first base. The junction carries 11 bases between V and J, which are trimmed by 6 bases and 5 bases respectively. These data come from a study of blood T cell repertoires in COVID-19 (dated by TCRdb to the early 2020s). Context from the whole study: Collaborator samples came from the United States, Italy and Spain and covered acute and convalescent phases of COVID-19. The sample metadata nearly always contained a de-identified subject ID, COVID-19 status, age in years and sex. The repertoires were made available in a free public database intended to serve as a resource for research on the immune response to SARS-CoV-2. Samples were obtained from the ongoing ImmuneRACE study (first 160 participants) and from over 1,000 subjects provided by 6 global collaborators. Where available, HLA class I and class II types were obtained from metadata supplied by the sample provider rather than from assay-based typing. The prospective study material was composed of cDNA or gDNA derived from T cells, B-cell-depleted T cells, or PBMCs. Deeply sampled blood TCRbeta repertoires from subjects exposed to, actively infected with, or recovered from COVID-19 were included in the dataset. What the research found in general, with its limitations: Clinical and demographic metadata were provided uncurated, with the amount varying by source and participant.

Participants in the prospective study were enrolled through a virtual design, were aged roughly 18 to 100 years, and lived in roughly 25 United States geographic areas. In the prospective study, participants were assigned to cohorts based on the clinical history participants reported in a screening survey and a study questionnaire. ImmuneRACE Cohort 3 recovered participants were defined by two consecutive negative NP/OP PCR tests, healthcare professional clearance, or symptom resolution. Mobile phlebotomists in the prospective study collected whole blood, serum and a nasopharyngeal or oropharyngeal swab from every participant. Participants in the prospective study had the option to provide additional blood draws and questionnaires over an approximately 2-month period. Blood samples from the prospective study were shipped frozen or at room temperature prior to DNA extraction. The immunoSEQ Assay, a bias-controlled multiplex PCR, was used to amplify TCRbeta CDR3 regions from genomic DNA. On the authors' methods: Within the assay, amplification of reference gene primers was used to estimate how many nucleated cells each sample contained. To quantify the absolute abundance of each unique TCRbeta CDR3 rearrangement, sequence reads were collapsed and filtered. Productive Simpson clonality was computed per sample as the square root of Simpson's diversity index over productive rearrangements. This is the immuneACCESS table as TCRdb keeps it, with only in-frame sequences that have V and J called. A part of the clones is gone; compared with another copy, unresolved V genes explain less than half, and the rest is unexplained. The DNA was the basis for D and trimming; V, J and clone size are from that table. This sample holds approximately 400,000 clones; around 87% were observed only once. 1% to 1.5% of the sample comes from the top ten.

The sequenced material came from PBMCs or T cells enriched from blood (not recorded which). This receptor was taken from a young man who had recovered from COVID-19. The sequence links TRBV12-3 or TRBV12-4 to TRBJ1-5; D gene: possibly TRBD1, on 6 matching bases. The nucleotide sequence is given as TGTGCCAGCAGGATCGGGACATATCAGCCCCAGCATTTT. This sequence encodes CASRIGTYQPQHF.